A selection of T cell receptor beta chains follows, all from one sample in a study of T cells in pancreatic ductal adenocarcinoma. Clones were sequenced by immunoSEQ multiplex PCR, and TCRdb holds only the in-frame ones, with some missing. The sample has roughly 100,000 clones, about 95% seen once. The sequenced sample was PBMCs. Every receptor here comes from a human donor with pancreatic ductal adenocarcinoma. Both conserved end residues are part of each CDR3. Fields, in order: D gene, J gene, V gene, clone size, CDR3 protein, CDR3 DNA. A D gene is named only where the DNA matches it firmly. The size entry is marked missing in some rows and otherwise reads once, few, many or a size class.

d_call: -; j_call: TRBJ2-1; v_call: TRBV19; clone_size: -; cdr3_aa: CASSIGGAGYNEQFF; cdr3_nt: TGTGCCAGTAGTATCGGTGGTGCCGGTTACAATGAGCAGTTCTTC
d_call: -; j_call: TRBJ1-1; v_call: TRBV30; clone_size: few; cdr3_aa: CAWIGENTEAFF; cdr3_nt: TGTGCCTGGATAGGGGAGAACACTGAAGCTTTCTTT
d_call: TRBD2; j_call: TRBJ2-7; v_call: TRBV7-2; clone_size: -; cdr3_aa: CASQRREGYEQYF; cdr3_nt: TGTGCCAGCCAGCGGAGGGAGGGCTACGAGCAGTACTTC
d_call: TRBD2; j_call: TRBJ2-1; v_call: TRBV5-1; clone_size: -; cdr3_aa: CASSLLAGVRQFF; cdr3_nt: TGCGCCAGCAGCCTACTAGCGGGAGTTAGGCAGTTCTTC
d_call: TRBD1; j_call: TRBJ1-3; v_call: TRBV7-9; clone_size: -; cdr3_aa: CASSLPGQGGTSGNTIYF; cdr3_nt: TGTGCCAGCAGCTTACCAGGACAGGGGGGGACCTCTGGAAACACCATATATTTT
d_call: -; j_call: TRBJ1-1; v_call: TRBV5-1; clone_size: -; cdr3_aa: CASSAGNTEAFF; cdr3_nt: TGCGCCAGCAGTGCGGGAAACACTGAAGCTTTCTTT
d_call: -; j_call: TRBJ2-5; v_call: TRBV28; clone_size: -; cdr3_aa: CASRPGGTVETQYF; cdr3_nt: TGTGCCAGCAGACCAGGGGGGACGGTGGAGACCCAGTACTTC
d_call: TRBD2; j_call: TRBJ2-1; v_call: TRBV4-1; clone_size: -; cdr3_aa: CASSAGGNGNEQFF; cdr3_nt: TGCGCCAGCAGCGCGGGGGGGAATGGGAATGAGCAGTTCTTC
d_call: -; j_call: TRBJ1-2; v_call: TRBV6-1; clone_size: -; cdr3_aa: CASGWEGALYGYTF; cdr3_nt: TGTGCCAGTGGGTGGGAGGGTGCGTTATATGGCTACACCTTC
d_call: TRBD2; j_call: TRBJ2-2; v_call: TRBV4-2; clone_size: -; cdr3_aa: CASSQGTSGKAGELFF; cdr3_nt: TGTGCCAGCAGCCAAGGGACTAGCGGGAAAGCCGGGGAGCTGTTTTTT
d_call: TRBD1; j_call: TRBJ1-2; v_call: TRBV5-1; clone_size: -; cdr3_aa: CASSLGGQGFNGYTF; cdr3_nt: TGCGCCAGCAGCTTGGGGGGACAGGGGTTTAATGGCTACACCTTC
d_call: TRBD1; j_call: TRBJ1-5; v_call: TRBV2; clone_size: -; cdr3_aa: CASSFQTGGNQPQHF; cdr3_nt: TGTGCCAGCAGTTTCCAGACAGGGGGGAATCAGCCCCAGCATTTT
d_call: -; j_call: TRBJ1-5; v_call: TRBV9; clone_size: -; cdr3_aa: CASSVDYGNQPQHF; cdr3_nt: TGTGCCAGCAGCGTAGATTATGGCAATCAGCCCCAGCATTTT
d_call: -; j_call: TRBJ2-7; v_call: TRBV2; clone_size: -; cdr3_aa: CASSEYYEQYF; cdr3_nt: TGTGCCAGCAGTGAATACTACGAGCAGTACTTC
d_call: TRBD1; j_call: TRBJ1-5; v_call: TRBV19; clone_size: -; cdr3_aa: CASSIITGTVNQPQHF; cdr3_nt: TGTGCCAGTAGTATAATAACCGGGACAGTCAATCAGCCCCAGCATTTT
d_call: TRBD1; j_call: TRBJ2-2; v_call: TRBV6-5; clone_size: -; cdr3_aa: CASRRGGHLTGELFF; cdr3_nt: TGTGCCAGCAGACGAGGGGGCCACCTGACCGGGGAGCTGTTTTTT
d_call: TRBD2; j_call: TRBJ2-3; v_call: TRBV11-2; clone_size: -; cdr3_aa: CASTDRGLAGVRDTQYF; cdr3_nt: TGTGCCAGTACCGACCGGGGACTAGCGGGAGTGCGAGATACGCAGTATTTT
d_call: TRBD2; j_call: TRBJ2-3; v_call: TRBV15; clone_size: -; cdr3_aa: CATSRVELAGVDTQYF; cdr3_nt: TGTGCCACCAGCAGAGTGGAACTAGCGGGAGTGGATACGCAGTATTTT
d_call: TRBD1; j_call: TRBJ2-5; v_call: TRBV11-2; clone_size: -; cdr3_aa: CASSWDRAQETQYF; cdr3_nt: TGTGCCAGCAGCTGGGACAGGGCCCAAGAGACCCAGTACTTC
d_call: -; j_call: TRBJ2-3; v_call: TRBV7-2; clone_size: once; cdr3_aa: CASSLKETDTQYF; cdr3_nt: TGTGCCAGCAGCTTAAAGGAGACAGATACGCAGTATTTT
d_call: -; j_call: TRBJ1-2; v_call: TRBV18; clone_size: -; cdr3_aa: CARRLVGNMYGYTF; cdr3_nt: TGTGCCAGAAGACTGGTCGGAAACATGTATGGCTACACCTTC
d_call: -; j_call: TRBJ1-5; v_call: TRBV28; clone_size: -; cdr3_aa: CASDRGNQPQHF; cdr3_nt: TGTGCCAGCGACAGAGGCAATCAGCCCCAGCATTTT
d_call: -; j_call: TRBJ1-4; v_call: TRBV6-6; clone_size: -; cdr3_aa: CASSYSGRENEKLFF; cdr3_nt: TGTGCCAGCAGTTACTCGGGGCGGGAGAATGAAAAACTGTTTTTT
d_call: TRBD1; j_call: TRBJ2-4; v_call: TRBV4-3; clone_size: -; cdr3_aa: CASSQETTGAASRIQYF; cdr3_nt: TGCGCCAGCAGCCAAGAGACGACAGGGGCGGCCTCAAGGATTCAGTACTTC
d_call: -; j_call: TRBJ2-7; v_call: TRBV5-1; clone_size: -; cdr3_aa: CASSLLGFEQYF; cdr3_nt: TGCGCCAGCAGCTTACTCGGGTTCGAGCAGTACTTC
d_call: -; j_call: TRBJ2-2; v_call: TRBV19; clone_size: -; cdr3_aa: CASSTQNTGELFF; cdr3_nt: TGTGCCAGTAGTACCCAAAACACCGGGGAGCTGTTTTTT
d_call: -; j_call: TRBJ1-3; v_call: TRBV9; clone_size: -; cdr3_aa: CASRSDISGNTIYF; cdr3_nt: TGTGCCAGTCGGTCGGACATCTCTGGAAACACCATATATTTT
d_call: -; j_call: TRBJ2-3; v_call: TRBV9; clone_size: -; cdr3_aa: CASGGALMTDTQYF; cdr3_nt: TGTGCCAGCGGGGGGGCCTTAATGACAGATACGCAGTATTTT
d_call: TRBD2; j_call: TRBJ2-1; v_call: TRBV5-1; clone_size: once; cdr3_aa: CASSEGPGLAARPFF; cdr3_nt: TGCGCCAGCAGCGAGGGGCCGGGACTAGCGGCCCGACCGTTCTTC
d_call: -; j_call: TRBJ1-2; v_call: TRBV5-5; clone_size: -; cdr3_aa: CASSRPGFYGYTF; cdr3_nt: TGTGCCAGCAGCCGCCCAGGGTTCTATGGCTACACCTTC
d_call: -; j_call: TRBJ1-1; v_call: TRBV11-2; clone_size: -; cdr3_aa: CASSLVADTEAFF; cdr3_nt: TGTGCCAGCAGCTTAGTAGCGGACACTGAAGCTTTCTTT
d_call: TRBD1; j_call: TRBJ2-7; v_call: TRBV15; clone_size: -; cdr3_aa: CATAGQGAYEQYF; cdr3_nt: TGTGCCACCGCCGGTCAGGGGGCTTACGAGCAGTACTTC
d_call: -; j_call: TRBJ1-1; v_call: TRBV5-1; clone_size: -; cdr3_aa: CASSLPSMNTEAFF; cdr3_nt: TGCGCCAGCAGCTTACCCAGTATGAACACTGAAGCTTTCTTT
d_call: TRBD1; j_call: TRBJ1-5; v_call: TRBV5-1; clone_size: -; cdr3_aa: CASSMGTANQPQHF; cdr3_nt: TGCGCCAGCAGCATGGGGACAGCAAATCAGCCCCAGCATTTT
d_call: -; j_call: TRBJ1-4; v_call: TRBV19; clone_size: -; cdr3_aa: CASSGTVSGEKLFF; cdr3_nt: TGTGCCAGTAGCGGTACGGTATCGGGGGAAAAACTGTTTTTT
d_call: TRBD1; j_call: TRBJ2-7; v_call: TRBV9; clone_size: -; cdr3_aa: CASSAGTGDYEQYF; cdr3_nt: TGTGCCAGCAGCGCCGGGACAGGGGACTACGAGCAGTACTTC
d_call: TRBD1; j_call: TRBJ1-2; v_call: TRBV18; clone_size: -; cdr3_aa: CASSLTYRQGRYTF; cdr3_nt: TGTGCCAGCTCACTTACCTATCGACAGGGCCGCTACACCTTC
d_call: -; j_call: TRBJ2-1; v_call: TRBV9; clone_size: -; cdr3_aa: CASSAWGETLYNEQFF; cdr3_nt: TGTGCCAGCAGCGCGTGGGGGGAGACTCTCTACAATGAGCAGTTCTTC
d_call: -; j_call: TRBJ1-1; v_call: TRBV6-1; clone_size: once; cdr3_aa: CASSLTQNTEAFF; cdr3_nt: TGTGCCAGCAGTCTGACACAGAACACTGAAGCTTTCTTT
d_call: -; j_call: TRBJ2-7; v_call: TRBV7-2; clone_size: -; cdr3_aa: CASSPPGHEQYF; cdr3_nt: TGTGCCAGCAGCCCACCTGGCCACGAGCAGTACTTC
d_call: TRBD1; j_call: TRBJ1-1; v_call: TRBV30; clone_size: -; cdr3_aa: CAWKQGPYEAFF; cdr3_nt: TGTGCCTGGAAACAGGGGCCCTATGAAGCTTTCTTT
d_call: TRBD1; j_call: TRBJ2-3; v_call: TRBV7-9; clone_size: -; cdr3_aa: CASSQGQGAGDTQYF; cdr3_nt: TGTGCCAGCAGTCAGGGACAGGGGGCCGGAGATACGCAGTATTTT
d_call: TRBD1; j_call: TRBJ1-2; v_call: TRBV28; clone_size: -; cdr3_aa: CASSSSLVSRQGSYGYTF; cdr3_nt: TGTGCCAGCAGTTCCTCTTTGGTCTCCCGACAGGGAAGCTATGGCTACACCTTC
d_call: -; j_call: TRBJ2-7; v_call: TRBV28; clone_size: -; cdr3_aa: CASSPPYRDEQYF; cdr3_nt: TGTGCCAGCAGCCCTCCCTACAGGGACGAGCAGTACTTC
d_call: -; j_call: TRBJ2-7; v_call: TRBV2; clone_size: few; cdr3_aa: CASGTPGYEQYF; cdr3_nt: TGTGCCAGCGGGACACCCGGCTACGAGCAGTACTTC
d_call: -; j_call: TRBJ2-7; v_call: TRBV5-4; clone_size: few; cdr3_aa: CASSRSGYEQYF; cdr3_nt: TGTGCCAGCAGCCGAAGCGGCTACGAGCAGTACTTC
d_call: TRBD1; j_call: TRBJ1-5; v_call: TRBV5-1; clone_size: -; cdr3_aa: CASSSGTGRDQPQHF; cdr3_nt: TGCGCCAGCAGCTCGGGGACAGGGAGGGATCAGCCCCAGCATTTT
d_call: -; j_call: TRBJ2-1; v_call: TRBV6-1; clone_size: -; cdr3_aa: CASSVDESSYNEQFF; cdr3_nt: TGTGCCAGCAGTGTAGATGAAAGCTCCTACAATGAGCAGTTCTTC
d_call: TRBD1; j_call: TRBJ1-4; v_call: TRBV5-6; clone_size: -; cdr3_aa: CASSSGQGGTNEKLFF; cdr3_nt: TGTGCCAGCAGCAGCGGACAGGGGGGAACTAATGAAAAACTGTTTTTT
d_call: TRBD1; j_call: TRBJ2-3; v_call: TRBV9; clone_size: once; cdr3_aa: CASSKWRDRGTDTQYF; cdr3_nt: TGTGCCAGCAGCAAATGGCGGGACAGGGGGACAGATACGCAGTATTTT
d_call: TRBD1; j_call: TRBJ2-1; v_call: TRBV6-1; clone_size: -; cdr3_aa: CASSGGTGGYNEQFF; cdr3_nt: TGTGCCAGCAGTGGGGGGACAGGGGGCTACAATGAGCAGTTCTTC
d_call: -; j_call: TRBJ2-1; v_call: TRBV15; clone_size: -; cdr3_aa: CATSRGGTPLVNEQFF; cdr3_nt: TGTGCCACCAGCAGAGGTGGGACACCTCTAGTCAATGAGCAGTTCTTC
d_call: TRBD1; j_call: TRBJ2-7; v_call: TRBV7-2; clone_size: -; cdr3_aa: CASSPGQGVYEQYF; cdr3_nt: TGTGCCAGCAGCCCGGGACAGGGGGTCTACGAGCAGTACTTC
d_call: TRBD1; j_call: TRBJ1-1; v_call: TRBV28; clone_size: -; cdr3_aa: CASSLGRGQTEAFF; cdr3_nt: TGTGCCAGCAGTTTGGGCAGGGGGCAAACTGAAGCTTTCTTT
d_call: -; j_call: TRBJ1-1; v_call: TRBV29-1; clone_size: -; cdr3_aa: CSVDRVGTEAFF; cdr3_nt: TGCAGCGTTGACAGGGTGGGCACTGAAGCTTTCTTT
d_call: -; j_call: TRBJ1-2; v_call: TRBV6-5; clone_size: -; cdr3_aa: CASSVYGRGEGYTF; cdr3_nt: TGTGCCAGCAGTGTTTATGGCAGGGGAGAGGGCTACACCTTC
d_call: -; j_call: TRBJ1-5; v_call: TRBV6-5; clone_size: -; cdr3_aa: CASSEVQPNQPQHF; cdr3_nt: TGTGCCAGCAGTGAAGTACAGCCCAATCAGCCCCAGCATTTT
d_call: -; j_call: TRBJ2-1; v_call: TRBV27; clone_size: -; cdr3_aa: CASSLQPERVYNEQFF; cdr3_nt: TGTGCCAGCAGTTTACAGCCCGAGCGGGTGTACAATGAGCAGTTCTTC
d_call: -; j_call: TRBJ2-2; v_call: TRBV28; clone_size: -; cdr3_aa: CASSRRVVSTGELFF; cdr3_nt: TGTGCCAGCAGTCGCAGGGTCGTAAGCACCGGGGAGCTGTTTTTT
d_call: TRBD2; j_call: TRBJ2-1; v_call: TRBV5-1; clone_size: -; cdr3_aa: CASRGRGSRSYNEQFF; cdr3_nt: TGCGCCAGCAGGGGTCGCGGGAGTAGGTCCTACAATGAGCAGTTCTTC